A single T cell receptor (beta chain) is shown here with its context. What it recognizes is unknown. This sample was included in a study of CD8+CD57+ T cells in acquired aplastic anemia. Overall study context: Healthy donors yielded 9.5 million to 11 million CD4+ cell reads on average.

TCR beta VDJ and CDR3 profiles were obtained from a genomic DNA template. MiXCR, applied by TCRdb to the reads, yields one record per CDR3 protein. The data contain some 140,000 distinct CDR3 sequences, 35% to 50% of them singletons. General study findings and limits: Simpson's diversity of CD8+ cells was not significantly different in patients compared with controls. The study identified almost 30 CD8+ CDR3 sequences shared by patients and controls.

The V gene lost 5 bases and the J gene lost 9 bases, with 11 bases spanning the gap. Germline CDR1 is SGHVS and CDR2 is FQNEAQ. The CDR3 has 13 residues. This TCR was recovered from a human donor in good health, serving as a control. The sequencing input was sorted CD4+, CD8+, or CD8+CD57+ T cells (not recorded which) from PBMCs. The V and J genes are TRBV7-8 and TRBJ1-6, with D tentatively TRBD1 (5 bases). The CDR3 protein is CASSQGAGSPLHF. The CDR3 DNA reads TGTGCCAGCAGCCAAGGGGCGGGTTCACCCCTCCACTTT. The variable domain in full, completed from reference TRBV7-8 and TRBJ1-6, reads GAGVSQSPRYKVAKRGQDVALRCDPISGHVSLFWYQQALGQGPEFLTYFQNEAQLDKSGLPSDRFFAERPEGSVSTLKIQRTQQEDSAVYLCASSQGAGSPLHFGNGTRLTVT.